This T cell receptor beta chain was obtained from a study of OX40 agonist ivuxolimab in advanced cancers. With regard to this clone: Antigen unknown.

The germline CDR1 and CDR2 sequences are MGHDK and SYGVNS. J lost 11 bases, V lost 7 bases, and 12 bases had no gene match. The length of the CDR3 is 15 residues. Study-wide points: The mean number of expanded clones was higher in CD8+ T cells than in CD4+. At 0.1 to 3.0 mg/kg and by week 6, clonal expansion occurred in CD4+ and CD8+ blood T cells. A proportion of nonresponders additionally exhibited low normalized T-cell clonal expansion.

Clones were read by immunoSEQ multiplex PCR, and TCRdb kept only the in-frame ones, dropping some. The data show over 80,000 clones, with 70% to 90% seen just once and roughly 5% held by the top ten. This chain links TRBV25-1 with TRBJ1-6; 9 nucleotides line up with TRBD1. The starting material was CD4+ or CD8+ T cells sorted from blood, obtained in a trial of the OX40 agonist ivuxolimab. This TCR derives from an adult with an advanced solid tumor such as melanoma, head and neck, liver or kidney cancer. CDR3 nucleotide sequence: TGTGCCAGCACAACAGGGGGCGAGTTAAATACACCCCTCCACTTT. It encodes CASTTGGELNTPLHF.